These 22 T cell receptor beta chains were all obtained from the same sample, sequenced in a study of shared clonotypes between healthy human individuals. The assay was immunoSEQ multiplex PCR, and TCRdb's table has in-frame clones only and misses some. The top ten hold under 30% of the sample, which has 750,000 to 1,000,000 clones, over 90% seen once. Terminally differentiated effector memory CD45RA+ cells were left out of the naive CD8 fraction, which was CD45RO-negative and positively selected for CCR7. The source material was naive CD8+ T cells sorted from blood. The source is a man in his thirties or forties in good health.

The CDR3 region is CASSHYLGLAGSTDTQYF. CDR3 sequence (DNA): TGCGCCAGCAGCCACTACCTGGGACTAGCGGGTAGCACAGATACGCAGTATTTT. This sequence joins TRBV4-1 and TRBJ2-3, with 12 bases fitting TRBD2. This CDR3 has 18 residues. Per germline, CDR1 MGHRA and CDR2 YSYEKL. The junction had 7 bases not matched to a gene; V was cut back by 3 bases and J by 0 bases.

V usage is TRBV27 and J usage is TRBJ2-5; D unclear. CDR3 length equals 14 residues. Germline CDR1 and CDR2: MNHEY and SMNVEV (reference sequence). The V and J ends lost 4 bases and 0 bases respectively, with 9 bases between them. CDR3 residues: CASSSGLYQETQYF. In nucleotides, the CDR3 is TGTGCCAGCAGTTCCGGGTTGTACCAAGAGACCCAGTACTTC.

The CDR3 loop reads CASSPRDYSGETQYF. For the CDR3, the DNA is TGTGCCAGCAGCCCACGGGACTATTCGGGAGAGACCCAGTACTTC. This rearrangement joins TRBV7-9 to TRBJ2-5, with 7 bases identical to TRBD2. Germline CDR1 and CDR2: SEHNR and FQNEAQ (reference sequence). Germline trimming cut 5 bases from V and 4 bases from J; bases unmatched to any gene: 10. This CDR3 spans 15 amino acids. The entire variable domain, with the rest obtained from reference TRBV7-9 and TRBJ2-5, is as follows: DTGVSQNPRHKITKRGQNVTFRCDPISEHNRLYWYRQTLGQGPEFLTYFQNEAQLEKSRLLSDRFSAERPKGSFSTLEIQRTEQGDSAMYLCASSPRDYSGETQYFGPGTRLLVL.

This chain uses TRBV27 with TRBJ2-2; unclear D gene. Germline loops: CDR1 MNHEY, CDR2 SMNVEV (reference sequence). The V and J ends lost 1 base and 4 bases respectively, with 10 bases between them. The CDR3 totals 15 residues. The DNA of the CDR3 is TGTGCCAGCAGTTTATTTGGTCCGGGCACCGGGGAGCTGTTTTTT. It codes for CASSLFGPGTGELFF.

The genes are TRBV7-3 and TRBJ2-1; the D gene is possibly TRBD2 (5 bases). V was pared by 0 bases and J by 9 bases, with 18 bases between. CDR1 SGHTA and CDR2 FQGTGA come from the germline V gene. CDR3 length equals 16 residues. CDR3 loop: CASSLTAASLLGEQFF. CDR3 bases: TGTGCCAGCAGCTTAACCGCGGCTAGCCTCCTGGGTGAGCAGTTCTTC.

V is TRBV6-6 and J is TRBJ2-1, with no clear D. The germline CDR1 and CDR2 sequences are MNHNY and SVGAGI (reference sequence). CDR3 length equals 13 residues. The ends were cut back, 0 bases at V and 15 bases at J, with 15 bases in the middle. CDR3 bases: TGTGCCAGCAGTTACTCGACCTGGGCTAGTCGGTTCTTC. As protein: CASSYSTWASRFF.

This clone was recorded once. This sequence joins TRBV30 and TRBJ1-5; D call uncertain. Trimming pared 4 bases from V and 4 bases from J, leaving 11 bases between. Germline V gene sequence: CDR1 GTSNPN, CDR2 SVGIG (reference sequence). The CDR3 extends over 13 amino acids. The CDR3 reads CAWTEGGNQPQHF. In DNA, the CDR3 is TGTGCCTGGACCGAGGGCGGGAATCAGCCCCAGCATTTT.

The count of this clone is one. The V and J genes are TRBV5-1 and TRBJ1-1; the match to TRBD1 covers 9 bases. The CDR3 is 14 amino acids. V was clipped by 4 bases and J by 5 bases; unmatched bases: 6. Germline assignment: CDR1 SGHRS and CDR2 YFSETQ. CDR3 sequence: CASSNLQGATEAFF. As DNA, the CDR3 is TGCGCCAGCAGCAACCTACAGGGGGCGACTGAAGCTTTCTTT. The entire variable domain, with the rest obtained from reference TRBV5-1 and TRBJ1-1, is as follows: KAGVTQTPRYLIKTRGQQVTLSCSPISGHRSVSWYQQTPGQGLQFLFEYFSETQRNKGNFPGRFSGRQFSNSRSEMNVSTLELGDSALYLCASSNLQGATEAFFGQGTRLTVV.

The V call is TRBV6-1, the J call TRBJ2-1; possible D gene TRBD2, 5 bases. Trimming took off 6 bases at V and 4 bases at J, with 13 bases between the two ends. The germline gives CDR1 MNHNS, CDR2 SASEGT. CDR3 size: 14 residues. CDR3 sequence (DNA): TGTGCCAGCAGGCATGGACTCGAATACAATGAGCAGTTCTTC. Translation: CASRHGLEYNEQFF.

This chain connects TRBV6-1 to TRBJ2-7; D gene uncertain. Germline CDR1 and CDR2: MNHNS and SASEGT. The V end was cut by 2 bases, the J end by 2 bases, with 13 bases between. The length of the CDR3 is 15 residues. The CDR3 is CASSESPGSTYEQYF. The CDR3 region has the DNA TGTGCCAGCAGTGAATCCCCCGGTTCCACCTACGAGCAGTACTTC.

The CDR3 DNA reads TGTGCCAGCAGACACCCGCTAGCGGGAGGGGACAATGAGCAGTTCTTC. It translates to CASRHPLAGGDNEQFF. The chain couples TRBV27 to TRBJ2-1; TRBD2 agrees at 12 bases. J was trimmed by 5 bases and V by 6 bases; bases with no gene match: 8. Germline CDR1 MNHEY, CDR2 SMNVEV (reference sequence). The length of the CDR3 is 16 residues.

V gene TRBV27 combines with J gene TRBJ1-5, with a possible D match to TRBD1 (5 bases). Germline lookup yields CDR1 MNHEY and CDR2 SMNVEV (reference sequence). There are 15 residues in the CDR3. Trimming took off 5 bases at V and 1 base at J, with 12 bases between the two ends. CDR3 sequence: CASSHLPGSNQPQHF. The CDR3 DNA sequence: TGTGCCAGCAGTCACCTCCCAGGGAGCAATCAGCCCCAGCATTTT.

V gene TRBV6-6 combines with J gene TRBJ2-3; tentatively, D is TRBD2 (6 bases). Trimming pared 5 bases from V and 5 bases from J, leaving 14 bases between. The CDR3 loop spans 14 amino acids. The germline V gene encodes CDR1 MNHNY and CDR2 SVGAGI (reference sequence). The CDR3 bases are TGTGCCAGCAGTCCCGACGGGGGATTAGATACGCAGTATTTT. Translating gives CASSPDGGLDTQYF.

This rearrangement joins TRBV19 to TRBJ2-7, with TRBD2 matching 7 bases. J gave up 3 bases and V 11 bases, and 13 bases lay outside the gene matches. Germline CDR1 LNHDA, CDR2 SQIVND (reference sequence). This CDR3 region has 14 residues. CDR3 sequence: CAGTPRREYYEQYF. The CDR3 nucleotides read TGTGCCGGCACGCCTCGGCGGGAGTACTACGAGCAGTACTTC.

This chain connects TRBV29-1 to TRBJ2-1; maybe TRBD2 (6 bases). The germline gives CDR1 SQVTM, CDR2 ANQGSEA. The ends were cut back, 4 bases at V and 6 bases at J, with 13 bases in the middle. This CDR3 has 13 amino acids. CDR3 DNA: TGCAGCGTTGTCGGGGGAGGTGGCAATGAGCAGTTCTTC. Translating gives CSVVGGGGNEQFF.

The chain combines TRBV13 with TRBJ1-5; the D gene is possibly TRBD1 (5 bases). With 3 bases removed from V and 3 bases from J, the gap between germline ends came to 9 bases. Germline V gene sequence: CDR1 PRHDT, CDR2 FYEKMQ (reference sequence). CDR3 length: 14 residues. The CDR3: CASSLGPTNQPQHF. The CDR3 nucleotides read TGTGCCAGCAGCTTGGGACCGACCAATCAGCCCCAGCATTTT.

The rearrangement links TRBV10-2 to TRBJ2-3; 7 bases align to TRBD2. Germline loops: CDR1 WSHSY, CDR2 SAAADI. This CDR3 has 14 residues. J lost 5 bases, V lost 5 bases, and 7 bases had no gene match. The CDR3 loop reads CASSLSGIRDTQYF. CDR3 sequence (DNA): TGCGCCAGCAGTTTAAGCGGGATTAGAGATACGCAGTATTTT.

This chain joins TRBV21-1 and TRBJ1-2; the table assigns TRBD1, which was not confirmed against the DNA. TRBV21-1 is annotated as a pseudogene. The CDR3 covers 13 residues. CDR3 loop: CASGPGQNYGYTF. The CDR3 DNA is TGTGCCAGCGGACCGGGACAGAACTATGGCTACACCTTC.

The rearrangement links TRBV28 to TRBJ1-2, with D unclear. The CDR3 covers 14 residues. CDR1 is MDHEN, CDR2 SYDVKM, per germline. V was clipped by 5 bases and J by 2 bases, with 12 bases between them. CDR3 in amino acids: CASSPDGRNYGYTF. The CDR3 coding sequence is TGTGCCAGCAGTCCGGACGGGCGCAACTATGGCTACACCTTC.

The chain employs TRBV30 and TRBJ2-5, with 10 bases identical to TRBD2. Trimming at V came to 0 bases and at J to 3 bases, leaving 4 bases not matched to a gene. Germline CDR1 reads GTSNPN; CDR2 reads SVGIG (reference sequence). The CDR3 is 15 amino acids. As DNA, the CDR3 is TGTGCCTGGAGTGTTAGGACTAGCGGAAAAGAGACCCAGTACTTC. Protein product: CAWSVRTSGKETQYF.

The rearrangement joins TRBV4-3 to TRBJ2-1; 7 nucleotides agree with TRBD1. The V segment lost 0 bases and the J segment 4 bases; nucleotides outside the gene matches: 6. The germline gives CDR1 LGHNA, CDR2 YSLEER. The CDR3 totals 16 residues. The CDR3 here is CASSQDTGQSYNEQFF. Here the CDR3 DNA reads TGCGCCAGCAGCCAAGACACGGGACAGAGTTACAATGAGCAGTTCTTC.

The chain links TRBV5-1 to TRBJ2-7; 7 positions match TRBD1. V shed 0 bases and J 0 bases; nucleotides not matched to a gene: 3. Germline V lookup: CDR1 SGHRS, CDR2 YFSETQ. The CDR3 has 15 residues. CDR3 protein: CASSLAGQSSYEQYF. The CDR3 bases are TGCGCCAGCAGCTTGGCGGGACAGAGCTCCTACGAGCAGTACTTC.